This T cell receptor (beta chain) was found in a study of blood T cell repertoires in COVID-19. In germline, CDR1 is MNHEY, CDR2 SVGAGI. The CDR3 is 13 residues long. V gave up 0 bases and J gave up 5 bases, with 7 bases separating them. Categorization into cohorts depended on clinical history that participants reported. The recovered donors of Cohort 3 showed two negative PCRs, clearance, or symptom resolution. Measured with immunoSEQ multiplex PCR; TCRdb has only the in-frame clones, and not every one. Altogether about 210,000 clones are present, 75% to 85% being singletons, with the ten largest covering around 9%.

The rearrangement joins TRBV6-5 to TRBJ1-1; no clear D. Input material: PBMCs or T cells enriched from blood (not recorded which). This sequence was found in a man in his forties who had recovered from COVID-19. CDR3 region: CASSYSRRTEAFF. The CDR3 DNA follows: TGTGCCAGCAGTTACTCAAGGAGAACTGAAGCTTTCTTT.